Presented here are 27 T cell receptor beta chains from one specimen sequenced in a study of T cells after yellow fever vaccination. TCRdb itself ran the 5' RACE reads through MiXCR, one entry per CDR3 protein. Seen here are over 10,000 distinct CDR3 sequences, 4.5% to 6% observed once, and the top ten hold around 50%. The material sequenced was PBMCs, either bulk or a sorted T-cell subset (CD4+, CD8+, memory, or dextramer-sorted; not recorded which), taken 45 days after the yellow fever booster vaccination. These receptors all come from a man younger than 45 who received the YFV17D yellow fever vaccine.

This clonotype was recorded many times. J is TRBJ2-1 and V is TRBV20-1, with 7 bases that match TRBD2. This CDR3 contains 15 residues. CDR1 is DFQATT, CDR2 SNEGSKA, per germline (reference sequence). The V segment lost 6 bases and the J segment 3 bases; nucleotides outside the gene matches: 11. The CDR3 protein is CSAAEGGRGYNEQFF. In DNA, the CDR3 is TGCAGTGCCGCCGAGGGTGGGAGGGGCTACAATGAGCAGTTCTTC.

This clonotype was observed many times. The CDR3 here is CASSVTSGRETQYF. The CDR3 DNA reads TGTGCCAGCAGCGTAACTAGCGGGAGGGAGACCCAGTACTTC. J is TRBJ2-5 and V is TRBV5-4; 12 nucleotides agree with TRBD2. The junction had 3 bases not matched to a gene; V was cut back by 4 bases and J by 5 bases. The germline CDR1 and CDR2 sequences are SGHNT and YYREEE (reference sequence). The CDR3 is 14 residues long.

This clonotype was found many times. The chain couples TRBV25-1 to TRBJ2-2; perhaps TRBD2 as D (5 bases). V lost 2 bases and J lost 5, with 12 bases in between. CDR1 and CDR2 (germline): MGHDK, SYGVNS. The length of the CDR3 is 15 residues. Here the CDR3 reads CASSEGSRDTGELFF. DNA for the CDR3: TGTGCCAGCAGTGAAGGGAGTAGGGATACCGGGGAGCTGTTTTTT.

This clonotype was observed many times. The CDR3 region has the DNA TGTGCCAGCAGCCCGCGGAGGGGAACCTACGAGCAGTACTTC. Translation: CASSPRRGTYEQYF. The V gene is TRBV7-9, the J gene TRBJ2-7, with TRBD2 as a possible D gene (6 bases). The V and J ends lost 5 bases and 2 bases respectively, with 13 bases between them. The germline CDR1 and CDR2 sequences are SEHNR and FQNEAQ (reference sequence). This CDR3 has 14 amino acids. Filled out from reference TRBV7-9 and TRBJ2-7, the complete variable domain reads DTGVSQNPRHKITKRGQNVTFRCDPISEHNRLYWYRQTLGQGPEFLTYFQNEAQLEKSRLLSDRFSAERPKGSFSTLEIQRTEQGDSAMYLCASSPRRGTYEQYFGPGTRLTVT.

This clonotype is medium-sized. The chain combines TRBV2 with TRBJ2-7, with D unclear. Trimming removed 3 bases at V and 2 bases at J, with 20 bases between. The CDR3 covers 17 residues. The V gene's germline CDR1 is SNHLY and CDR2 FYNNEI. As DNA, the CDR3 is TGTGCCAGCAGTGAGTTCGCCAGTCCCCAAACCCCCTACGAGCAGTACTTC. This codes for CASSEFASPQTPYEQYF.

This clonotype was observed many times. The V gene is TRBV7-9, the J gene TRBJ2-3, with TRBD1 matching over 10 bases. V dropped 1 base and J dropped 3; count of bases not matched to a gene: 1. Germline V gives CDR1 SEHNR, CDR2 FQNEAQ (reference sequence). The CDR3 runs 15 residues. Here the CDR3 reads CASSLGQGATDTQYF. Here the CDR3 DNA reads TGTGCCAGCAGCTTAGGACAGGGGGCAACAGATACGCAGTATTTT. Drawing the rest from reference TRBV7-9 and TRBJ2-3, the complete variable domain is DTGVSQNPRHKITKRGQNVTFRCDPISEHNRLYWYRQTLGQGPEFLTYFQNEAQLEKSRLLSDRFSAERPKGSFSTLEIQRTEQGDSAMYLCASSLGQGATDTQYFGPGTRLTVL.

In its sample, this clonotype was seen a few times. This sequence may be a read error, since a much larger clone differs from it by one base. This chain links TRBV12-3 or TRBV12-4 with TRBJ2-5; a weak D match, TRBD2 (5 bases). The CDR3 length is 14 residues. V was pared by 2 bases and J by 5 bases, with 12 bases between. The DNA for the CDR3 is TGTGCCAGCAGTTTAAAGGCTAGCCACGAGACCCAGTACTTC. Its translation is CASSLKASHETQYF.

On this clonotype: The germline gene is not matched at one end of the junction; a read error may be the cause. V gene TRBV2 combines with J gene TRBJ2-5; 11 positions match TRBD1. The CDR3 length is 18 residues. Per germline, CDR1 SNHLY and CDR2 FYNNEI. CDR3 bases: TGTGCCTGCAGTTTGAGGGGGACAGGGGGTCCGCCTAAAGAGACCCAGTACTTC. It specifies CACSLRGTGGPPKETQYF.

This clonotype has a count of ten or more. J is TRBJ2-1 and V is TRBV10-3; D ambiguous. This CDR3 has 15 amino acids. The germline V and J ends were trimmed by 3 bases and 8 bases, with 17 bases remaining between them. Germline V gene data show CDR1 as ENHRY and CDR2 as SYGVKD. CDR3 DNA sequence: TGTGCCATCAGTGATATAAGGGATAGGGCCTATGAGCAGTTCTTC. It is translated as CAISDIRDRAYEQFF.

At least ten counts were recorded for this clonotype. This sequence joins TRBV7-9 and TRBJ2-7; TRBD2 matches 12 bases. V trimming: 5 bases; J trimming: 3 bases; junction bases outside the gene matches: 5. This CDR3 comprises 15 residues. Germline values: CDR1 SEHNR, CDR2 FQNEAQ (reference sequence). The CDR3 DNA is TGTGCCAGCAGCCGGACTAGCGGGGAAGGCTACGAGCAGTACTTC. It codes for CASSRTSGEGYEQYF.

In this sample, this clonotype turned up many times. The gene calls are TRBV28 and TRBJ1-2, with D uncertain. The CDR3 has 16 amino acids. Trimming removed 3 bases from V and 7 bases from J, with 21 bases in between. Per the germline V gene, CDR1 is MDHEN and CDR2 is SYDVKM. CDR3 nucleotides: TGTGCCAGCAGTTTCCTGGGCAGACAAGCTTCTCGTGGCTACACCTTC. Its protein is CASSFLGRQASRGYTF.

This clonotype was observed many times. The chain employs TRBV7-2 and TRBJ2-3; 8 nucleotides align to TRBD1. This CDR3 region has 13 residues. Germline V lookup: CDR1 SGHTA, CDR2 FQGNSA. CDR3 DNA: TGTGCGGGAGACAGGGGACCCACCGATACGCAGTATTTT. Translating it yields CAGDRGPTDTQYF.

This clonotype has at least ten counts. V is TRBV7-2 and J is TRBJ2-7; 8 bases are a match to TRBD1. The CDR3 spans 15 residues. The trim removed 3 bases at V and 6 bases at J, leaving 10 bases unmatched. Germline-derived CDR1 and CDR2 are SGHTA and FQGNSA. CDR3 region: CASSFSGTGLGEQYF. The CDR3 DNA reads as TGTGCCAGCAGCTTCTCCGGGACAGGCCTGGGCGAGCAGTACTTC.

The table lists this clonotype with many counts. This chain connects TRBV7-2 to TRBJ1-2, with D uncertain. V was trimmed by 4 bases and J by 8 bases, leaving 8 bases between them. This CDR3 contains 11 residues. CDR1 is SGHTA and CDR2 is FQGNSA in the germline V gene. In nucleotides, the CDR3 is TGTGCCAGCAGCTCCTCGGGGGGCTACACCTTC. Translation gives CASSSSGGYTF.

This clonotype was seen ten or more times. For the CDR3, the DNA is TGTGCCAGCTCACTGGGACAGGGGGCCCTCGAGCAGTACTTC. Encoded protein: CASSLGQGALEQYF. The rearrangement uses TRBV18 and TRBJ2-7; 12 nucleotides agree with TRBD1. With V trimmed by 4 bases and J by 6 bases, 4 bases remained unmatched. Per germline, CDR1 KGHSH and CDR2 LQKENI. The CDR3 length is 14 residues.

This clonotype showed up many times. The chain uses TRBV10-2 and TRBJ2-7; no clear D. Trimming removed 4 bases at V and 2 bases at J, with 15 bases between. Germline values: CDR1 WSHSY, CDR2 SAAADI. This CDR3 is 15 amino acids long. CDR3 loop: CASSADRLATYEQYF. As DNA, the CDR3 is TGCGCCAGCAGTGCGGACCGACTCGCAACCTACGAGCAGTACTTC.

In its sample, this clonotype was seen many times. The J gene is TRBJ2-1, the V gene TRBV20-1; D might be TRBD2 (5 bases). The V end was cut by 8 bases, the J end by 5 bases, with 10 bases between. From germline, CDR1 is DFQATT and CDR2 SNEGSKA (reference sequence). The CDR3 runs 11 residues. The CDR3: CSTPGDNEQFF. The CDR3 DNA reads as TGCAGTACTCCCGGGGACAATGAGCAGTTCTTC.

In its sample, this clonotype was seen many times. The chain has TRBV5-6 and TRBJ2-2; D not certain. This CDR3 spans 12 amino acids. Germline V gene lookup returns CDR1 SGHDT and CDR2 YYEEEE. Between the trimmed V and J ends, which lost 1 base and 4 bases, there was a span of 2 bases. This chain's CDR3 is CASSLFTGELFF. CDR3 sequence (DNA): TGTGCCAGCAGCTTGTTCACCGGGGAGCTGTTTTTT.

The table lists this clonotype with many counts. The V call is TRBV21-1, the J call TRBJ2-5. TRBV21-1 has pseudogene status. The CDR3 consists of 13 residues. Here the CDR3 DNA reads TGTGCCAGCAGCAAACAGCAGCAAGAGACCCAGTACTTC. Protein: CASSKQQQETQYF.

The sample holds many counts of this clonotype. CDR3 amino acids: CASSLASVETQYF. The CDR3, as DNA: TGTGCCAGCAGCTTAGCGTCGGTAGAGACCCAGTACTTC. The chain carries TRBV7-9 and TRBJ2-5; D is uncertain. The CDR3 is made up of 13 amino acids. Germline CDR1 is SEHNR and CDR2 is FQNEAQ (reference sequence). V dropped 0 bases and J dropped 4 bases, with 6 bases sitting between them.

This clonotype was counted ten times or more. The V gene is TRBV29-1, the J gene TRBJ2-5; D is ambiguous. The CDR3 runs to 12 residues. V was shortened by 4 bases and J by 5 bases, with 11 bases between the two germline ends. Germline values: CDR1 SQVTM, CDR2 ANQGSEA. Written as DNA, the CDR3 is TGCAGCGTTGGGACCCCCGGTGAGACCCAGTACTTC. This gives the protein CSVGTPGETQYF.

This clonotype was recorded at least ten times. The V and J genes are TRBV20-1 and TRBJ2-3, with 7 bases lining up with TRBD2. Trimming cost V 6 bases and J 0 bases; bases outside gene matches: 6. CDR3 size: 14 residues. CDR1 and CDR2 (germline): DFQATT, SNEGSKA (reference sequence). CDR3 sequence: CSAFSGPSTDTQYF. Written as DNA, the CDR3 is TGCAGTGCCTTTAGCGGGCCTAGCACAGATACGCAGTATTTT.

This clonotype was seen at least ten times. V is TRBV5-1 and J is TRBJ1-5; 12 bases align to TRBD1. Germline assignment: CDR1 SGHRS and CDR2 YFSETQ. The CDR3 spans 17 residues. V dropped 0 bases and J dropped 3; count of bases not matched to a gene: 4. CDR3 loop: CASSLGGTGGSNQPQHF. CDR3 bases: TGCGCCAGCAGCTTGGGGGGGACAGGGGGCTCCAATCAGCCCCAGCATTTT.

This clonotype has a count of ten or more. The chain employs TRBV6-5 and TRBJ2-2; 11 bases map to TRBD2. The CDR3 runs to 16 residues. With 8 bases clipped from V and 4 bases from J, the junction kept 9 bases outside the gene matches. Germline V gives CDR1 MNHEY, CDR2 SVGAGI. The CDR3 nucleotides read TGTGCCAGCTCCTTAGCGGGAGGGTTGGGCACCGGGGAGCTGTTTTTT. As protein: CASSLAGGLGTGELFF.

The chain's CDR3 is CASRHRDSLAKNIQYF. CDR3 bases: TGTGCCAGCAGGCACCGGGACAGCTTAGCCAAAAACATTCAGTACTTC. J is TRBJ2-4 and V is TRBV28; 7 bases match TRBD1. CDR1 is MDHEN, CDR2 SYDVKM, per germline. V was pared by 6 bases and J by 0 bases, with 8 bases of the junction left unmatched. The CDR3 covers 16 residues.

This clonotype was recorded at least ten times. This rearrangement joins TRBV7-9 to TRBJ1-1, with D unresolved. Deletions cut 2 bases from V and 2 bases from J, with 12 bases between. Germline loops: CDR1 SEHNR, CDR2 FQNEAQ (reference sequence). The CDR3 extends over 15 amino acids. The CDR3 here is CASSLSRSPNTEAFF. In DNA, the CDR3 is TGTGCCAGCAGCTTAAGTCGTTCCCCAAACACTGAAGCTTTCTTT.

This clonotype has at least ten counts. The V and J genes are TRBV9 and TRBJ2-7; no clear D gene. Trimming pared 4 bases from V and 0 bases from J, leaving 14 bases between. The CDR3 extends over 15 amino acids. In germline, CDR1 is SGDLS, CDR2 YYNGEE. In DNA, the CDR3 is TGTGCCAGCAGCCCCTGGATCGAGAGCTCCTACGAGCAGTACTTC. It specifies CASSPWIESSYEQYF.